The 17 T cell receptor beta chains reported below all come from one sample, sequenced in a study of Graves' ophthalmopathy and Graves' hyperthyroidism. Beta-chain TCR CDR3 regions were amplified from RNA transcripts. HTBI primers were employed in first-round RT-PCR, then a second-round multiplex PCR followed. TCRdb ran MiXCR on the multiplex PCR reads and lists one entry per CDR3 protein. The sample has almost 750,000 distinct CDR3 sequences; approximately 40% are singletons. Material for sequencing was peripheral blood. The receptors were sampled from an adult man with Graves' ophthalmopathy.

J is TRBJ2-5 and V is TRBV20-1; possible D gene TRBD2, 7 bases. This CDR3 is built from 15 residues. Deletions cut 4 bases from V and 5 bases from J, with 20 bases between. The germline V gene has CDR1 DFQATT and CDR2 SNEGSKA (reference sequence). The CDR3 DNA reads as TGCAGTGCTACGAAAAGGGGGGGGGAGGGGGAGACCCAGTACTTC. The encoded protein is CSATKRGGEGETQYF.

Note on this clonotype: Being one base from a much bigger clone, this may be a read error. The rearrangement joins TRBV7-9 to TRBJ2-7; D possibly corresponds to TRBD1 (6 bases). Per the germline V gene, CDR1 is SEHNR and CDR2 is FQNEAQ (reference sequence). The V gene lost 7 bases and the J gene lost 3 bases, with 22 bases spanning the gap. CDR3 length: 16 amino acids. CDR3 protein: CASNHTNREWVYEQYF. In DNA form, the CDR3 reads TGTGCCAGCAACCATACAAACAGGGAGTGGGTCTACGAGCAGTACTTC.

The V call is TRBV7-2, the J call TRBJ1-1; 8 nucleotides align to TRBD1. V shed 6 bases and J 6 bases; nucleotides not matched to a gene: 12. This CDR3 region has 15 residues. CDR1 and CDR2 (germline): SGHTA, FQGNSA. The CDR3 DNA sequence: TGTGCCAGCAGGGCGAGACAGGGGATGGGCGCTGAAGCTTTCTTT. Its translation: CASRARQGMGAEAFF.

CDR3 sequence: CASTQQDQPQHF. CDR3 nucleotides: TGTGCCAGCACCCAACAGGATCAGCCCCAGCATTTT. This chain joins TRBV28 and TRBJ1-5; D perhaps matches TRBD1 (5 bases). The V gene lost 7 bases and the J gene lost 5 bases, with 9 bases spanning the gap. CDR3 length equals 12 residues. The germline CDR1 and CDR2 sequences are MDHEN and SYDVKM.

This clonotype appeared a few times. The chain employs TRBV25-1 and TRBJ1-2, with unresolved D. The germline V gene has CDR1 MGHDK and CDR2 SYGVNS. The CDR3 length is 15 residues. V lost 3 bases to trimming and J lost 10 bases, with 21 bases between them. The CDR3 DNA reads TGTGCCAGCAGTGATAGTGCCGGGGATTTAGGAGTCTACACCTTC. Protein product: CASSDSAGDLGVYTF.

The chain carries TRBV14 and TRBJ2-5; unclear D gene. CDR1 and CDR2 from the germline V gene are SGHDN and FVKESK. The CDR3 is 13 amino acids. Trimming took off 1 base at V and 4 bases at J, with 7 bases between the two ends. CDR3 residues: CASSQGRLETQYF. The CDR3 DNA is TGTGCCAGCAGCCAAGGAAGGTTAGAGACCCAGTACTTC. Variable domain in full (rest from reference TRBV14 and TRBJ2-5): EAGVTQFPSHSVIEKGQTVTLRCDPISGHDNLYWYRRVMGKEIKFLLHFVKESKQDESGMPNNRFLAERTGGTYSTLKVQPAELEDSGVYFCASSQGRLETQYFGPGTRLLVL.

J is TRBJ1-4 and V is TRBV5-5, with TRBD1 matching over 7 bases. The V and J ends lost 1 base and 1 base, in that order; junction bases with no gene match: 1. CDR1 and CDR2 from the germline V gene are SGHKS and YYEKEE (reference sequence). The CDR3 loop spans 15 amino acids. The CDR3 coding sequence is TGTGCCAGCAGCTTGACAGGGGTAACTAATGAAAAACTGTTTTTT. It yields the protein CASSLTGVTNEKLFF.

The chain is built from TRBV10-3 and TRBJ2-3; 14 nucleotides line up with TRBD2. The CDR3 loop spans 14 amino acids. Looked up from germline, CDR1 is ENHRY and CDR2 is SYGVKD. Trimming removed 6 bases from V and 6 bases from J; junction bases left unmatched: 2. CDR3 DNA: TGTGCCATCAGGGGACTAGCGGGAGAGGATACGCAGTATTTT. Translated: CAIRGLAGEDTQYF.

The chain couples TRBV12-3 or TRBV12-4 to TRBJ2-2; TRBD2 aligns across 10 bases. V lost 4 bases, J lost 4 bases, and 12 bases stayed unmatched. This CDR3 is built from 18 residues. CDR3 DNA sequence: TGTGCCAGCAGTTCTCGACCAGCGGGGGGGATGACCACCGGGGAGCTGTTTTTT. As protein: CASSSRPAGGMTTGELFF.

On this clonotype itself: A single base separates this from a much larger clone, so it may be a read error. V and J are TRBV20-1 and TRBJ1-2; no clear D gene. V shed 0 bases and J shed 8 bases, with 4 bases lying between them. In germline, CDR1 is DFQATT, CDR2 SNEGSKA (reference sequence). The CDR3 length is 10 residues. The CDR3 here is CSARDQGYTF. The CDR3 bases are TGCAGTGCTAGAGATCAGGGCTACACCTTC.

The chain recombines TRBV19 with TRBJ1-5; the match to TRBD1 covers 7 bases. There are 16 residues in the CDR3. After removal of 5 bases from V and 1 base from J, the junction contained 8 bases not matched to a gene. Germline V lookup: CDR1 LNHDA, CDR2 SQIVND (reference sequence). For the CDR3, the DNA is TGTGCCAGTAGTCCCAGGGGGTCCAACAGCAATCAGCCCCAGCATTTT. Translating gives CASSPRGSNSNQPQHF.

The chain joins TRBV7-2 to TRBJ2-3; maybe TRBD1 (6 bases). V was shortened by 4 bases and J by 0 bases, with 11 bases between the two germline ends. Germline CDR1 and CDR2: SGHTA and FQGNSA. The CDR3 is 15 residues long. The CDR3 bases are TGTGCCAGCAGCTCTAAGACAGGAAGCACAGATACGCAGTATTTT. This gives the protein CASSSKTGSTDTQYF.

This chain connects TRBV10-3 to TRBJ2-7, with a tentative D call TRBD1 (5 bases). The CDR3 loop spans 14 amino acids. Trimming cost V 10 bases and J 2 bases, with 18 bases left between them. Germline-derived CDR1 and CDR2 are ENHRY and SYGVKD. DNA for the CDR3: TGTGCCAGCGGTACGAAGACAGCCCCCTACGAGCAGTACTTC. Residues: CASGTKTAPYEQYF.

Points on this clonotype: The junction shows a germline mismatch at one end, possibly a read error. The chain links TRBV5-8 to TRBJ2-7; 11 bases are shared with TRBD2. This CDR3 comprises 16 residues. CDR1 and CDR2 from the germline V gene are SGHTS and YDEGEE. CDR3 nucleotide sequence: TGCGCCAGCAGCCCAACCTCGACTAGCGGGACCTACGAGCAGTACTTC. It specifies CASSPTSTSGTYEQYF.

The chain combines TRBV7-9 with TRBJ1-5, with 7 bases fitting TRBD1. V dropped 1 base and J dropped 0; count of bases not matched to a gene: 3. Germline CDR1 and CDR2: SEHNR and FQNEAQ (reference sequence). The CDR3 totals 16 residues. CDR3 loop: CASSLDRGDSNQPQHF. The CDR3 region has the DNA TGTGCCAGCAGCTTAGACAGGGGAGATAGCAATCAGCCCCAGCATTTT.

This chain links TRBV5-1 with TRBJ2-7, with D possibly TRBD2 on 5 matching bases. Germline V gives CDR1 SGHRS, CDR2 YFSETQ. The V gene lost 4 bases and the J gene lost 3 bases, with 11 bases spanning the gap. The CDR3 runs 13 residues. The chain's CDR3 is CASSPGFNYEQYF. The CDR3 DNA reads as TGCGCCAGCAGCCCGGGGTTTAACTACGAGCAGTACTTC.

The rearrangement uses TRBV29-1 and TRBJ2-1; D ambiguous. Germline V gene data show CDR1 as SQVTM and CDR2 as ANQGSEA. Trimming cost V 2 bases and J 4 bases, with 3 bases left between them. CDR3 size: 11 residues. The CDR3 coding sequence is TGCAGCGTTGAACTTTACAATGAGCAGTTCTTC. It codes for CSVELYNEQFF.